The 15 T cell receptor beta chains below were found in one sample sequenced in a study of PD-L1 blockade in urothelial cancer. Libraries were prepared by immunoSEQ multiplex PCR; TCRdb keeps only in-frame clonotypes and omits some of them. This sample has 37,000 or so clones; approximately 80% occur once, and the top ten carry roughly 18%. The sample here was PBMCs, taken around atezolizumab (anti-PD-L1) treatment. These TCRs come from a man between 60 and 70 years old with urothelial cancer.

V and J are TRBV5-1 and TRBJ1-3; D is perhaps TRBD1 (5 bases). The CDR3 extends over 14 amino acids. Trimming pared 4 bases from V and 8 bases from J, leaving 16 bases between. Germline CDR1 SGHRS, CDR2 YFSETQ. For the CDR3, the DNA is TGCGCCAGCAGCCGATGGACGGGGGGGGACACCATATATTTT. Its translation is CASSRWTGGDTIYF.

The V and J genes are TRBV28 and TRBJ1-1; D gene unclear. Trimming stripped 7 bases from V and 0 bases from J, with 12 bases between. The CDR3 spans 14 residues. Germline V gene sequence: CDR1 MDHEN, CDR2 SYDVKM. The CDR3 region has the DNA TGTGCCAGCATTAATGGCGGAATGAACACTGAAGCTTTCTTT. Translated: CASINGGMNTEAFF.

In its sample, this clone is medium-sized (0.01 to 0.1%). V is TRBV30 and J is TRBJ1-2, with 11 nucleotides matching TRBD1. The CDR3 covers 14 residues. Germline V gene data show CDR1 as GTSNPN and CDR2 as SVGIG (reference sequence). The junction had 4 bases not matched to a gene; V was cut back by 3 bases and J by 4 bases. The CDR3 bases are TGTGCCTGGAGCACGGGACAGGGGGTCTATGGCTACACCTTC. Protein product: CAWSTGQGVYGYTF. The variable domain in full, with the rest retrieved from reference TRBV30 and TRBJ1-2, is SQTIHQWPATLVQPVGSPLSLECTVEGTSNPNLYWYRQAAGRGLQLLFYSVGIGQISSEVPQNLSASRPQDRQFILSSKKLLLSDSGFYLCAWSTGQGVYGYTFGSGTRLTVV.

On this clone: The same CDR3 arises from other DNA sequences in this sample as well. The chain couples TRBV19 to TRBJ2-5; 12 nucleotides align to TRBD1. The V gene's germline CDR1 is LNHDA and CDR2 SQIVND (reference sequence). The CDR3 sequence is 16 residues long. Unmatched junction bases numbered 3, after V lost 3 bases and J lost 1 base. As DNA, the CDR3 is TGTGCCAGTAGTATCTCGGGACAGGGGGCCCAAGAGACCCAGTACTTC. It codes for CASSISGQGAQETQYF. Complete variable domain (other parts from reference TRBV19 and TRBJ2-5): DGGITQSPKYLFRKEGQNVTLSCEQNLNHDAMYWYRQDPGQGLRLIYYSQIVNDFQKGDIAEGYSVSREKKESFPLTVTSAQKNPTAFYLCASSISGQGAQETQYFGPGTRLLVL.

J is TRBJ1-1 and V is TRBV4-1; D may be TRBD1 (5 bases). V dropped 0 bases and J dropped 7 bases, with 15 bases sitting between them. Germline CDR1 is MGHRA and CDR2 is YSYEKL. This CDR3 has 15 residues. CDR3 in amino acids: CASSQDWSGIGEAFF. The CDR3 DNA sequence: TGCGCCAGCAGCCAAGATTGGTCAGGGATAGGTGAAGCTTTCTTT.

This chain uses TRBV7-2 with TRBJ2-3; 10 bases align to TRBD2. The trim removed 1 base at V and 0 bases at J, leaving 1 base unmatched. There are 16 residues in the CDR3. Germline CDR1 is SGHTA and CDR2 is FQGNSA. Written as DNA, the CDR3 is TGTGCCAGCAGCTTAGAAGCGGGGGGGAGCACAGATACGCAGTATTTT. It specifies CASSLEAGGSTDTQYF.

The CDR3 sequence: CASRGLAVYNEQFF. CDR3 nucleotide sequence: TGTGCCAGCAGGGGACTAGCGGTCTACAATGAGCAGTTCTTC. The chain couples TRBV2 to TRBJ2-1; 11 positions match TRBD2. Unmatched junction bases numbered 1, after V lost 6 bases and J lost 3 bases. Germline CDR1 reads SNHLY; CDR2 reads FYNNEI. The CDR3 runs 14 residues.

The genes are TRBV7-4 and TRBJ2-1; perhaps TRBD2 as D (6 bases). CDR1 is SGHVT, CDR2 SQSDAQ, per germline. This CDR3 is 14 amino acids long. V was trimmed by 3 bases and J by 5 bases, leaving 11 bases between them. As DNA, the CDR3 is TGTGCCAGCAGCTTTACTAGCACCCACAATGAGCAGTTCTTC. Translating it yields CASSFTSTHNEQFF.

This chain joins TRBV2 and TRBJ2-7; 7 nucleotides match TRBD1. CDR1 is SNHLY and CDR2 is FYNNEI in the germline V gene. CDR3 length: 14 residues. Trimming cost V 8 bases and J 3 bases; bases outside gene matches: 10. This chain's CDR3 is CASGTGQLNYEQYF. The CDR3 bases are TGTGCCAGCGGGACGGGACAGCTTAACTACGAGCAGTACTTC.

The chain is built from TRBV28 and TRBJ2-2; TRBD1 matches 7 bases. The CDR3 has 13 amino acids. Germline CDR1 is MDHEN and CDR2 is SYDVKM. V trimming: 6 bases; J trimming: 7 bases; junction bases outside the gene matches: 5. CDR3 DNA sequence: TGTGCCAGCAGCTTACAGGGGCGCGGGGAGCTGTTTTTT. Amino acids: CASSLQGRGELFF.

This clone was picked up one time. The chain joins TRBV5-4 to TRBJ1-2, with D tentatively TRBD1 (5 bases). V lost 3 bases and J lost 3, with 12 bases in between. Germline V CDR1 and CDR2: SGHNT, YYREEE (reference sequence). The CDR3 consists of 14 residues. DNA of the CDR3: TGTGCCAGCAGCTCGGCGGCGGGGGACTATGGCTACACCTTC. This gives the protein CASSSAAGDYGYTF.

This chain uses TRBV2 with TRBJ2-5; 10 bases line up with TRBD2. Per the germline V gene, CDR1 is SNHLY and CDR2 is FYNNEI. The J segment lost 4 bases and the V segment lost 4 bases, leaving 6 bases of the junction unmatched. This CDR3 region has 15 residues. The CDR3 is CASSVASGGVETQYF. DNA of the CDR3: TGTGCCAGCAGTGTAGCTAGCGGGGGTGTAGAGACCCAGTACTTC.

Only a few counts were recorded for this clone. V and J are TRBV7-2 and TRBJ2-1; 8 bases align to TRBD2. The ends lost 6 bases at V and 6 bases at J; junction bases unmatched: 7. The CDR3 contains 14 residues. Germline V gives CDR1 SGHTA, CDR2 FQGNSA. The CDR3 nucleotides are TGTGCCAGCAGGTCCGGGGGGGGCCCCAATGAGCAGTTCTTC. It specifies CASRSGGGPNEQFF.

This clone turned up a few times. The chain employs TRBV4-1 and TRBJ1-2, with 8 bases matching TRBD1. This CDR3 spans 13 amino acids. Germline V gene lookup returns CDR1 MGHRA and CDR2 YSYEKL. V shed 8 bases and J 5 bases; nucleotides not matched to a gene: 7. CDR3 DNA sequence: TGCGCCAGCTCCGGACAGGGAGTATATGGCTACACCTTC. Its translation is CASSGQGVYGYTF.

The chain joins TRBV5-4 to TRBJ1-6, with a possible D match to TRBD1 (6 bases). With 5 bases removed from V and 7 bases from J, the gap between germline ends came to 16 bases. This CDR3 region has 15 residues. Germline lookup yields CDR1 SGHNT and CDR2 YYREEE (reference sequence). CDR3 protein: CASRPWTDGNSPLHF. Written as DNA, the CDR3 is TGTGCCAGCAGACCTTGGACAGACGGGAATTCACCCCTCCACTTT.